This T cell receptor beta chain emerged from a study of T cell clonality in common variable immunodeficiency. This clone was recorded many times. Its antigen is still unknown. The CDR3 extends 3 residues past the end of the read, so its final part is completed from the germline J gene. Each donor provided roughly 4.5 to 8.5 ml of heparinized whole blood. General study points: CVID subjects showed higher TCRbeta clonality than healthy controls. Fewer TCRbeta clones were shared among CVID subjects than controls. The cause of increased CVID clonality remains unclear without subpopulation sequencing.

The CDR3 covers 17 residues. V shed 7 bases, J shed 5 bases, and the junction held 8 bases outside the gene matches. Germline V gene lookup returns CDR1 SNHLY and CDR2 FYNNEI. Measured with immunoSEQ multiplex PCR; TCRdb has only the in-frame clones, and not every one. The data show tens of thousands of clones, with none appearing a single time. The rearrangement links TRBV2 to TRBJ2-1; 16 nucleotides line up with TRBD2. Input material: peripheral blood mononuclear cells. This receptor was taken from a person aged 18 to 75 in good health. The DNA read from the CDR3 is TGTGCCAGCAATACGGGACTAGCGGGAGGGTCAAACAATGAG. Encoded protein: CASNTGLAGGSNNE. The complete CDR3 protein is CASNTGLAGGSNNEQFF.